This T cell receptor beta chain derives from a study of T cell responses to AZD1222 COVID-19 vaccine. Whole-study findings and limits: No day 14 peak samples; only post-peak repertoires were characterized. A mostly white British donor set with more females was recruited, and clonal diversity was possibly underestimated. Spike-specific TCR breadth and depth went up after people got two AZD1222 doses.

Sequencing was performed with immunoSEQ multiplex PCR; in TCRdb, only in-frame clones are kept and a portion is missing. The sample includes approximately 74,000 clones, 70% to 90% of them seen just once. V shed 5 bases and J shed 5 bases, with 6 bases lying between them. Germline loops: CDR1 SGHVS, CDR2 FNYEAQ. This CDR3 is 12 amino acids long. Notes on this clone: The antigen is not known.

Here the sequenced sample was peripheral blood, taken 28 days after the second AZD1222 dose. The origin of this receptor is an adult who received the AZD1222 COVID-19 vaccine. The chain couples TRBV7-6 to TRBJ1-4, with unresolved D. The CDR3 sequence is CASSPVNEKLFF. CDR3 in DNA: TGTGCCAGCAGCCCGGTAAATGAAAAACTGTTTTTT.